Below are 6 T cell receptor beta chains sequenced from a single sample in a study of CD8 T cells in ankylosing spondylitis. TCRdb called the 5' RACE reads again in MiXCR, with one record for every CDR3 protein. The repertoire holds 350,000 to 450,000 distinct CDR3 sequences, with 20% to 25% as singletons. Sequencing was carried out using blood, either unsorted or a sorted T cell fraction (not recorded which). Receptor source: a male donor with ankylosing spondylitis or in good health (not recorded which).

This clonotype has just a few counts. The rearrangement links TRBV20-1 to TRBJ2-7; 9 bases map to TRBD1. This CDR3 has 15 residues. J gave up 2 bases and V 2 bases, and 7 bases lay outside the gene matches. The V gene's germline CDR1 is DFQATT and CDR2 SNEGSKA (reference sequence). CDR3 protein: CSARWTGDRAYEQYF. The CDR3 DNA follows: TGCAGTGCTAGATGGACAGGGGATCGGGCCTACGAGCAGTACTTC.

The J gene is TRBJ2-2, the V gene TRBV5-6; D is possibly TRBD1 (7 bases). The CDR3 sequence is 14 residues long. The germline V and J ends were trimmed by 5 bases and 3 bases, with 11 bases remaining between them. The germline V gene has CDR1 SGHDT and CDR2 YYEEEE. The CDR3, as DNA: TGTGCCAGCAGGCGGGACAGTTACACCGGGGAGCTGTTTTTT. Amino acids: CASRRDSYTGELFF.

The chain combines TRBV6-1 with TRBJ2-7; TRBD1 might be the D (6 bases). Germline assignment: CDR1 MNHNS and CDR2 SASEGT. Trimming cost V 8 bases and J 4 bases, with 21 bases left between them. The CDR3 runs to 15 residues. CDR3 in amino acids: CASLESMGAYYEQYF. The DNA of the CDR3 is TGTGCCAGCCTCGAATCCATGGGGGCATATTACGAGCAGTACTTC.

This chain links TRBV5-8 with TRBJ2-3; D is possibly TRBD1 or TRBD2 (7 bases each). V lost 1 base to trimming and J lost 0 bases, with 9 bases between them. Germline-derived CDR1 and CDR2 are SGHTS and YDEGEE. The CDR3 is 15 residues long. For the CDR3, the DNA is TGTGCCAGCAGCTTGCAGGGGGGGAGCACAGATACGCAGTATTTT. Translated: CASSLQGGSTDTQYF.

The V gene is TRBV13, the J gene TRBJ1-2; no definite D call. V dropped 1 base and J dropped 0 bases, with 18 bases sitting between them. Germline V gives CDR1 PRHDT, CDR2 FYEKMQ (reference sequence). This CDR3 is 18 amino acids long. CDR3 loop: CASSLEPGSTHTNYGYTF. Here the CDR3 DNA reads TGTGCCAGCAGCTTAGAACCGGGCAGTACCCACACTAACTATGGCTACACCTTC.

The J gene is TRBJ2-3, the V gene TRBV7-9; D is possibly TRBD1 (6 bases). The germline V and J ends were trimmed by 3 bases and 4 bases, with 14 bases remaining between them. This CDR3 comprises 15 residues. The germline gives CDR1 SEHNR, CDR2 FQNEAQ (reference sequence). CDR3 in amino acids: CASSFVQGLSDTQYF. In DNA, the CDR3 is TGTGCCAGCAGCTTTGTTCAGGGGCTCTCAGATACGCAGTATTTT.